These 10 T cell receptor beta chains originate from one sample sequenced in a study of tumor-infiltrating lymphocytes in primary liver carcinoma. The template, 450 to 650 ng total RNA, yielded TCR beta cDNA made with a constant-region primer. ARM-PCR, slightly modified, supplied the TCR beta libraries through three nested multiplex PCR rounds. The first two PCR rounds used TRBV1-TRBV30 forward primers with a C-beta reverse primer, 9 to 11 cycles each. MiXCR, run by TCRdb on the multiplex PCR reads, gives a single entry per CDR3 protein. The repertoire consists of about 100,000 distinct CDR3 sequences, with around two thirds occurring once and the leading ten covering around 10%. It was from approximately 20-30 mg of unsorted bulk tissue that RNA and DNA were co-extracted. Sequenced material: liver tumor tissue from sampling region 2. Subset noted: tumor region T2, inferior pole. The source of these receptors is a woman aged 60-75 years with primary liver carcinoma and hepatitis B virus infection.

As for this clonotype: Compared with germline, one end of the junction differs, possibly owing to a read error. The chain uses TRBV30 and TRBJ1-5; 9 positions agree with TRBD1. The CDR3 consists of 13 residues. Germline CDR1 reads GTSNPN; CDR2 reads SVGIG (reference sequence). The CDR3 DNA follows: TGTGCCTGGGGGACAGGGTACAATCAGCCCCGGCATTTT. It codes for CAWGTGYNQPRHF. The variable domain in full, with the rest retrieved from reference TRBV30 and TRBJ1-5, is SQTIHQWPATLVQPVGSPLSLECTVEGTSNPNLYWYRQAAGRGLQLLFYSVGIGQISSEVPQNLSASRPQDRQFILSSKKLLLSDSGFYLCAWGTGYNQPRHFGDGTRLSIL.

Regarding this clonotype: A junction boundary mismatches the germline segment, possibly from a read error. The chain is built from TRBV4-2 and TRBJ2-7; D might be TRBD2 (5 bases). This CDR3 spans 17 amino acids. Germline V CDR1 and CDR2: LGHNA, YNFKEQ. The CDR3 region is CASGQVRGGVGTYEQYF. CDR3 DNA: TGTGCCAGCGGCCAAGTTCGAGGAGGTGTAGGGACCTACGAGCAGTACTTC.

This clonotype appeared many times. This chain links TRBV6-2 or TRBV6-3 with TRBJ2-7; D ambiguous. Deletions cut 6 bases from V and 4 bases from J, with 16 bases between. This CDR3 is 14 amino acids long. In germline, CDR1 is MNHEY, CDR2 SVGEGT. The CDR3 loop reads CASRPLQTPYEQYF. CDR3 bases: TGTGCCAGCAGACCCCTCCAAACCCCTTACGAGCAGTACTTC.

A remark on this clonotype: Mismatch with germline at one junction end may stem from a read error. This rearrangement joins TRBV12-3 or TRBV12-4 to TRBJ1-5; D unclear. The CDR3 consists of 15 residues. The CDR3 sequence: CVSSLGPTENQPQHF. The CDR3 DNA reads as TGTGTCAGCAGTTTAGGTCCGACGGAAAATCAGCCCCAGCATTTT.

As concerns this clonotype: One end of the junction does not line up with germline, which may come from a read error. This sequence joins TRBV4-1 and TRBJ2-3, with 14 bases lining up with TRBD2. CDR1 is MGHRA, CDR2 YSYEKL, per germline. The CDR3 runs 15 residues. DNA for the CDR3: TGTGTCAGCGGCCTCGGACTAGCGGGAGGAGATACGCAGTATTTT. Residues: CVSGLGLAGGDTQYF.

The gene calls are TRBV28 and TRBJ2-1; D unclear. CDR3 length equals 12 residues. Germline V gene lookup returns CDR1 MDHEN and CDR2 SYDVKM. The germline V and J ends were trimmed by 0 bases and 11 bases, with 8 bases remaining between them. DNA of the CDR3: TGTGCCAGCAGTTTATGGAGCCTTAAGCAGTTCTTC. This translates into CASSLWSLKQFF.

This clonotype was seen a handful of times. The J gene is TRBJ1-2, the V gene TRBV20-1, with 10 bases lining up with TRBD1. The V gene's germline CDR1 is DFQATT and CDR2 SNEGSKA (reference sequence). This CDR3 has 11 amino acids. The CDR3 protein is CGTGDNYGYTF. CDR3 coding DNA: TGCGGGACAGGGGATAACTATGGCTACACCTTC.

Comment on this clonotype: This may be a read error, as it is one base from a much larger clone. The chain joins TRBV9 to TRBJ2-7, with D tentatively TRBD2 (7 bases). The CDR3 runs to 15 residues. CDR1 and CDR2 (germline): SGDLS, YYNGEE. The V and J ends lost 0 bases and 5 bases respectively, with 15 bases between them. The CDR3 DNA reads TGTGCCAGCAGCGTAGGAGGAGGGGGGGCCAACGAGCAGTACTTC. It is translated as CASSVGGGGANEQYF. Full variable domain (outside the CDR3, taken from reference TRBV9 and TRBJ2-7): DSGVTQTPKHLITATGQRVTLRCSPRSGDLSVYWYQQSLDQGLQFLIQYYNGEERAKGNILERFSAQQFPDLHSELNLSSLELGDSALYFCASSVGGGGANEQYFGPGTRLTVT.

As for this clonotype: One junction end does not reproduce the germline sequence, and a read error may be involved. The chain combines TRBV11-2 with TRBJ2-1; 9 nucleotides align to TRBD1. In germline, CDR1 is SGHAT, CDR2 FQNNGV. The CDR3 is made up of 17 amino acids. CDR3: CTSSLTHGQGYRGEQLF. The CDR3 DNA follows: TGTACCAGCAGCCTAACCCACGGACAGGGGTACAGGGGTGAGCAGCTCTTC. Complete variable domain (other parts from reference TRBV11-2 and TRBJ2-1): EAGVAQSPRYKIIEKRQSVAFWCNPISGHATLYWYQQILGQGPKLLIQFQNNGVVDDSQLPKDRFSAERLKGVDSTLKIQPAKLEDSAVYLCTSSLTHGQGYRGEQLFGPGTRLTVL.

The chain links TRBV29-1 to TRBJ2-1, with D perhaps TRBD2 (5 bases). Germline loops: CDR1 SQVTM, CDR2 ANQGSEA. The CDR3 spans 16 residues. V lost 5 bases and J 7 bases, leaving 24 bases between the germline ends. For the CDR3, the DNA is TGCAGCGTTCAACCTCTAGCAGATGATACGAGGAATGAGCAGTTCTTC. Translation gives CSVQPLADDTRNEQFF.